Below are 28 T cell receptor beta chains sequenced from a single sample in a study of cytomegalovirus exposure and HLA in healthy donors. Researchers ran the PCR with 60 Vbeta and 13 Jbeta primers. Data came from immunoSEQ multiplex PCR; TCRdb stores just in-frame clones and leaves some out. The data contain around 91,000 clones, more than 70% of them singletons. The specimen sequenced was PBMCs. The receptors shown here come from a male donor in good health and CMV-seropositive.

The rearrangement uses TRBV7-2 and TRBJ2-5, with a weak D call TRBD2 (7 bases). Looked up from germline, CDR1 is SGHTA and CDR2 is FQGNSA. The V and J ends lost 5 bases and 5 bases respectively, with 15 bases between them. The CDR3 consists of 14 residues. CDR3 sequence reads: CASSARGRGETQYF. CDR3 coding DNA: TGTGCCAGCAGCGCGCGGGGGAGGGGGGAGACCCAGTACTTC.

This clone has just one count. The chain carries TRBV7-8 and TRBJ2-5, with TRBD1 matching 10 bases. Germline V CDR1 and CDR2: SGHVS, FQNEAQ. Losses at the gene ends were 5 bases for V and 4 bases for J; bases not matched to a gene: 7. The CDR3 covers 15 residues. The CDR3 region is CASSADRGRRETQYF. The CDR3 DNA is TGTGCCAGCAGCGCAGACAGGGGGCGCAGAGAGACCCAGTACTTC. The variable domain in full, with the rest retrieved from reference TRBV7-8 and TRBJ2-5, is GAGVSQSPRYKVAKRGQDVALRCDPISGHVSLFWYQQALGQGPEFLTYFQNEAQLDKSGLPSDRFFAERPEGSVSTLKIQRTQQEDSAVYLCASSADRGRRETQYFGPGTRLLVL.

In nucleotides, the CDR3 is TGTGCCAGCAGCTCGCAGGAAAATCAGCCCCAGCATTTT. Its protein is CASSSQENQPQHF. The rearrangement uses TRBV7-6 and TRBJ1-5; no reliable D call. CDR1 and CDR2 from the germline V gene are SGHVS and FNYEAQ. V lost 4 bases and J 4 bases, leaving 8 bases between the germline ends. This CDR3 contains 13 residues.

The rearrangement joins TRBV18 to TRBJ2-7, with 9 bases aligning to TRBD1. V was pared by 1 base and J by 3 bases, with 4 bases of the junction left unmatched. CDR3 length: 15 amino acids. Germline V gives CDR1 KGHSH, CDR2 LQKENI. Here the CDR3 DNA reads TGTGCCAGCTCACCACAAAGGGACAGGGACTACGAGCAGTACTTC. Amino acids: CASSPQRDRDYEQYF.

A few counts support this clone. The V call is TRBV4-1, the J call TRBJ2-2; D is possibly TRBD1 (5 bases). CDR1 and CDR2 from the germline V gene are MGHRA and YSYEKL. This CDR3 is built from 18 residues. V was pared by 0 bases and J by 2 bases, with 16 bases between. The CDR3 DNA follows: TGCGCCAGCAGCCAAGATCTTCAGGGCGCCCAAAACACCGGGGAGCTGTTTTTT. Protein: CASSQDLQGAQNTGELFF.

The chain combines TRBV6-4 with TRBJ1-1; D perhaps matches TRBD1 (6 bases). The CDR3 contains 14 residues. V shed 7 bases and J shed 1 base, with 13 bases lying between them. CDR1 is MRHNA, CDR2 SNTAGT, per germline. The CDR3 DNA sequence: TGTGCCAGCAAGGACAGCTCTGGGAACACTGAAGCTTTCTTT. It yields the protein CASKDSSGNTEAFF.

The chain employs TRBV4-2 and TRBJ2-5; maybe TRBD1 (5 bases). Per germline, CDR1 LGHNA and CDR2 YNFKEQ. The CDR3 is 14 residues long. Between the trimmed V and J ends, which lost 0 bases and 7 bases, there was a span of 12 bases. DNA of the CDR3: TGTGCCAGCAGCCAAGAGTCAGGGCATGGGACCCAGTACTTC. Protein product: CASSQESGHGTQYF.

The J gene is TRBJ2-4, the V gene TRBV25-1, with 10 bases matching TRBD1. This CDR3 region has 14 residues. The V gene end was trimmed by 4 bases and the J gene end by 8 bases; junction bases not matched to a gene: 5. Per germline, CDR1 MGHDK and CDR2 SYGVNS. The DNA of the CDR3 is TGTGCCAGCAGTGGGGACAGGGGAGGGTACATTCAGTACTTC. Its translation is CASSGDRGGYIQYF.

The chain couples TRBV2 to TRBJ1-4, with 9 bases identical to TRBD1. This CDR3 comprises 16 residues. V trimming: 8 bases; J trimming: 8 bases; junction bases outside the gene matches: 15. Germline CDR1 and CDR2: SNHLY and FYNNEI. CDR3 sequence (DNA): TGTGCCAGCTTGAGGAATTACAGGGGGCGAGAGGAAAAACTGTTTTTT. Its translation: CASLRNYRGREEKLFF.

The chain joins TRBV18 to TRBJ1-1; weak D call: TRBD1 (5 bases). Germline V lookup: CDR1 KGHSH, CDR2 LQKENI. V was cut by 3 bases and J by 3 bases, with 5 bases left in between. The CDR3 has 12 amino acids. CDR3 sequence: CASSPRDTEAFF. In DNA, the CDR3 is TGTGCCAGCTCACCCAGGGACACTGAAGCTTTCTTT.

In its sample, this clone was seen a few times. This chain joins TRBV5-1 and TRBJ2-3; the D is unclear. Trimming left V 1 base short and J 1 base short, with 13 bases between. The CDR3 is 16 amino acids. Germline loops: CDR1 SGHRS, CDR2 YFSETQ. The CDR3: CASSLSVVIRTDTQYF. The CDR3 nucleotides are TGCGCCAGCAGCTTGTCGGTGGTTATCCGCACAGATACGCAGTATTTT.

The rearrangement links TRBV5-1 to TRBJ1-4; perhaps TRBD1 as D (5 bases). CDR1 SGHRS and CDR2 YFSETQ come from the germline V gene. The CDR3 is 15 amino acids. The V end lost 2 bases, the J end lost 4 bases, and 12 bases lay between the germline ends. CDR3 region: CASSFYLGGNEKLFF. The CDR3 DNA is TGCGCCAGCAGCTTTTATTTGGGGGGTAATGAAAAACTGTTTTTT.

This CDR3 is CASSLDRGRANTIYF. The CDR3 DNA is TGTGCCAGCAGCTTGGATCGGGGGAGAGCAAACACCATATATTTT. The chain recombines TRBV5-6 with TRBJ1-3, with D perhaps TRBD1 (5 bases). This CDR3 comprises 15 residues. V lost 0 bases and J 6 bases, leaving 13 bases between the germline ends. Germline V gene lookup returns CDR1 SGHDT and CDR2 YYEEEE.

V gene TRBV28 combines with J gene TRBJ1-1, with a weak D call TRBD1 (6 bases). From germline, CDR1 is MDHEN and CDR2 SYDVKM. This CDR3 contains 15 residues. The V end lost 3 bases, the J end lost 1 base, and 12 bases lay between the germline ends. CDR3 loop: CASSLHTGSNTEAFF. The CDR3 DNA sequence: TGTGCCAGCAGTTTGCACACAGGGTCGAACACTGAAGCTTTCTTT.

The gene calls are TRBV11-2 and TRBJ1-4, with 8 bases identical to TRBD1. The CDR3 runs 15 residues. J gave up 6 bases and V 5 bases, and 8 bases lay outside the gene matches. The V gene's germline CDR1 is SGHAT and CDR2 FQNNGV. In DNA, the CDR3 is TGTGCCAGCAGCGCCCGACAGGGACAGGATGAAAAACTGTTTTTT. This gives the protein CASSARQGQDEKLFF.

The chain has TRBV27 and TRBJ2-1, with 15 nucleotides matching TRBD2. The germline CDR1 and CDR2 sequences are MNHEY and SMNVEV (reference sequence). V was clipped by 5 bases and J by 2 bases; unmatched bases: 7. The CDR3 sequence is 18 residues long. DNA for the CDR3: TGTGCCAGCAGTATCGGACTAGCGGGAGGGCTCACCTACAATGAGCAGTTCTTC. This translates into CASSIGLAGGLTYNEQFF.

This clone has a single count. V usage is TRBV18 and J usage is TRBJ2-7, with 8 bases matching TRBD1. The CDR3 sequence is 16 residues long. V shed 6 bases, J shed 2 bases, and the junction held 12 bases outside the gene matches. CDR1 is KGHSH and CDR2 is LQKENI in the germline V gene. The CDR3 bases are TGTGCCAGCTCTGTGCGGACAGGGTCAACCACCTACGAGCAGTACTTC. It encodes CASSVRTGSTTYEQYF.

The gene calls are TRBV5-4 and TRBJ1-2; D remains unclear. Germline lookup yields CDR1 SGHNT and CDR2 YYREEE (reference sequence). V lost 1 base and J lost 6, with 4 bases in between. The CDR3 consists of 11 residues. The DNA of the CDR3 is TGTGCCAGCAGCTTGCTCGATGGCTACACCTTC. This translates into CASSLLDGYTF. The full variable domain, with the rest looked up from reference TRBV5-4 and TRBJ1-2, is ETGVTQSPTHLIKTRGQQVTLRCSSQSGHNTVSWYQQALGQGPQFIFQYYREEENGRGNFPPRFSGLQFPNYSSELNVNALELDDSALYLCASSLLDGYTFGSGTRLTVV.

This rearrangement joins TRBV7-9 to TRBJ2-1, with TRBD1 matching 7 bases. Trimming cost V 5 bases and J 9 bases; bases outside gene matches: 13. This CDR3 has 15 amino acids. Germline CDR1 and CDR2: SEHNR and FQNEAQ (reference sequence). The CDR3 DNA reads TGTGCCAGCAGCAGTGACAGGGCCCCAAAGATTGAGCAGTTCTTC. This sequence encodes CASSSDRAPKIEQFF.

Comments on this clone: Relative to the germline gene, one junction end is altered; a read error may explain this. The rearrangement joins TRBV6-1 to TRBJ2-3; 10 nucleotides align to TRBD2. CDR1 MNHNS and CDR2 SASEGT come from the germline V gene. The CDR3 runs 15 residues. As DNA, the CDR3 is TGTGCCAGCAGTGGAGGGGCCGGGACTAGCGAATCCCTGGGCTTT. Translating it yields CASSGGAGTSESLGF.

V usage is TRBV30 and J usage is TRBJ1-5; D is perhaps TRBD1 (5 bases). The CDR3 loop spans 15 amino acids. CDR1 is GTSNPN, CDR2 SVGIG, per germline (reference sequence). Between the trimmed V and J ends, which lost 4 bases and 2 bases, there was a span of 15 bases. The CDR3 protein is CAWNEGALGNQPQHF. The DNA for the CDR3 is TGTGCCTGGAATGAAGGGGCGCTGGGCAATCAGCCCCAGCATTTT.

Only one count was recorded for this clone. The gene calls are TRBV28 and TRBJ1-1, with 9 positions matching TRBD1. V trimming: 7 bases; J trimming: 11 bases; junction bases outside the gene matches: 8. Germline V lookup: CDR1 MDHEN, CDR2 SYDVKM. The CDR3 covers 12 residues. DNA for the CDR3: TGTGCCAGCAAGGGACAGGGTGATCAGGCTTTCTTT. It codes for CASKGQGDQAFF.

The rearrangement links TRBV9 to TRBJ2-3; 7 nucleotides line up with TRBD1. The CDR3 is made up of 15 amino acids. Germline values: CDR1 SGDLS, CDR2 YYNGEE. J gave up 2 bases and V 4 bases, and 7 bases lay outside the gene matches. CDR3 sequence: CASSPGDSPTDTQYF. CDR3 DNA sequence: TGTGCCAGCAGCCCTGGGGACAGTCCCACAGATACGCAGTATTTT.

The chain carries TRBV28 and TRBJ1-1; the D is unclear. The CDR3 length is 11 residues. Germline assignment: CDR1 MDHEN and CDR2 SYDVKM. With 4 bases removed from V and 4 bases from J, the gap between germline ends came to 4 bases. CDR3: CASSSLTEAFF. In DNA, the CDR3 is TGTGCCAGCAGTTCCCTCACTGAAGCTTTCTTT.

The rearrangement links TRBV27 to TRBJ2-5, with D perhaps matching TRBD2 (6 bases). The V end lost 3 bases, the J end lost 5 bases, and 16 bases lay between the germline ends. CDR3 length: 15 residues. Germline CDR1 is MNHEY and CDR2 is SMNVEV (reference sequence). As DNA, the CDR3 is TGTGCCAGCAGTTTTTGGGACGGACGGGAGGAGACCCAGTACTTC. Protein: CASSFWDGREETQYF.

The chain is built from TRBV4-2 and TRBJ2-5; weak D call: TRBD2 (6 bases). The V and J ends lost 1 base and 5 bases respectively, with 14 bases between them. CDR3 length equals 15 residues. Germline V CDR1 and CDR2: LGHNA, YNFKEQ. The CDR3: CASSQARESVETQYF. In DNA, the CDR3 is TGTGCCAGCAGCCAAGCACGGGAGTCGGTCGAGACCCAGTACTTC.

The chain recombines TRBV19 with TRBJ1-5; D gene unclear. V lost 5 bases and J lost 4, with 9 bases in between. The CDR3 length is 13 residues. Per the germline V gene, CDR1 is LNHDA and CDR2 is SQIVND (reference sequence). The CDR3 bases are TGTGCCAGTAGTTTGACGGAGAATCAGCCCCAGCATTTT. It yields the protein CASSLTENQPQHF.

The V gene is TRBV19, the J gene TRBJ1-5, with 12 positions matching TRBD1. Germline CDR1 LNHDA, CDR2 SQIVND (reference sequence). J was trimmed by 2 bases and V by 6 bases; bases with no gene match: 8. The CDR3 extends over 17 amino acids. Here the CDR3 DNA reads TGTGCCAGTAGCCCCGGGACAGGGGGCGCGGGCAATCAGCCCCAGCATTTT. Protein: CASSPGTGGAGNQPQHF.